The clone carrying this T cell receptor beta chain showed up just a few times. Sequenced by immunoSEQ multiplex PCR; TCRdb stores in-frame clones only, minus some. The sample includes roughly 260,000 clones, roughly 86% of them seen just once. This sample is drawn from a study of blood T cell repertoires in COVID-19. The wider study: The cDNA or gDNA used as material had been derived from T cells, B-cell-depleted T cells, or PBMCs.

The CDR3 has 14 residues. Trimming removed 1 base from V and 0 bases from J, with 7 bases in between. Looked up from germline, CDR1 is LGHNA and CDR2 is YSLEER. This chain uses TRBV4-3 with TRBJ2-7, with D hard to call. The material sequenced was peripheral blood. The clonotype comes from a man aged 35 to 55 who had recovered from COVID-19. The CDR3 DNA reads TGCGCCAGCAGCCAAGTTTCAAACTCCTACGAGCAGTACTTC. Protein sequence: CASSQVSNSYEQYF.